The T cell receptor (beta chain) under discussion was sequenced for a study of blood T cells in healthy people across ages. Background on the study: About one barcoded beta molecule per two T cells was captured by template switching. Study-level results: Diversity estimated from one million T cells was considered an underestimate.

The donors, healthy Caucasians from Russia, were aged roughly 6 to 90. With a J-beta primer mix and a sample-barcoded 5' primer, a second PCR ran 7 to 11 cycles. Samples each returned at least 3 million CDR3-containing paired-end reads. TCRdb reprocessed the 5' RACE reads with MiXCR, giving one entry per CDR3 protein. The sample shows 1.5 million to 2 million distinct CDR3 sequences, 28% of them seen only once. For this clonotype: Its target is unknown.

Germline V gene lookup returns CDR1 SGHRS and CDR2 YFSETQ. This CDR3 is 14 amino acids long. V lost 1 base to trimming and J lost 8 bases, with 15 bases between them. The V gene is TRBV5-1, the J gene TRBJ1-2; D gene ambiguous. Specimen: blood. The receptor was isolated from a woman in her twenties or thirties in good health. As DNA, the CDR3 is TGCGCCAGCAGCTTGCTGACGGCGGGAAGCGGCTACACCTTC. Translating it yields CASSLLTAGSGYTF.